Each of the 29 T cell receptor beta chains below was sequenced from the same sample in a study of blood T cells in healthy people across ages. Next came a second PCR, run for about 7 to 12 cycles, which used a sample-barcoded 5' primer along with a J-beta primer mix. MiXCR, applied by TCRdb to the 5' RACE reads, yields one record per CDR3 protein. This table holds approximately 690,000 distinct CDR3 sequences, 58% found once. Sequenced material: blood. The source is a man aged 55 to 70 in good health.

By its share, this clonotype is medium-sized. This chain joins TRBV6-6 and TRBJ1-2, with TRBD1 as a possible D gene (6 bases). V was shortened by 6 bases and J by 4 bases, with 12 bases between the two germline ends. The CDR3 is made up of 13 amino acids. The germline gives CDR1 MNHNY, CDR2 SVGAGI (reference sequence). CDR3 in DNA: TGTGCCAGCAGCCCACAGGGTTTCTATGGCTACACCTTC. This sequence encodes CASSPQGFYGYTF.

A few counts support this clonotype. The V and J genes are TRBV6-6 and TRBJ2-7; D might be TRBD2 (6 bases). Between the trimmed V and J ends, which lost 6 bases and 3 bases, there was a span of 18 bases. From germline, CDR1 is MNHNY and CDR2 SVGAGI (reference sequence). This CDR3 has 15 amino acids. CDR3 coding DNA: TGTGCCAGCAGCCCACGTGGAGGGGAGGTCTACGAGCAGTACTTC. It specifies CASSPRGGEVYEQYF.

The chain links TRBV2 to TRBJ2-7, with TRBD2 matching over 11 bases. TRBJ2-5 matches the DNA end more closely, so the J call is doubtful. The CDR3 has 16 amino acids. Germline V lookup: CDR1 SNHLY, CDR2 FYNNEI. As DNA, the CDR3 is TGTGCCAGCAGTGAACCCTCTAGCGGGGGGACTGAGACCCAGTACTTC. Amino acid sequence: CASSEPSSGGTETQYF.

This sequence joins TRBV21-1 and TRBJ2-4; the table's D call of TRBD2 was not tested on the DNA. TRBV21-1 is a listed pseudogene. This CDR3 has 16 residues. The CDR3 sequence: CASSKGGAMAKNIQYF. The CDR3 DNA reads TGTGCCAGCAGCAAGGGAGGGGCTATGGCCAAAAACATTCAGTACTTC.

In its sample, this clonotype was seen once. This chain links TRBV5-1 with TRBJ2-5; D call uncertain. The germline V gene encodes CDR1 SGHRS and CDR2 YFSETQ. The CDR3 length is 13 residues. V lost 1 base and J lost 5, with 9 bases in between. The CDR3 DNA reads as TGCGCCAGCAGCTTGAACCTCGGGGAGACCCAGTACTTC. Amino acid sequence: CASSLNLGETQYF. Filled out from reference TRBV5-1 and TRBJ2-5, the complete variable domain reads KAGVTQTPRYLIKTRGQQVTLSCSPISGHRSVSWYQQTPGQGLQFLFEYFSETQRNKGNFPGRFSGRQFSNSRSEMNVSTLELGDSALYLCASSLNLGETQYFGPGTRLLVL.

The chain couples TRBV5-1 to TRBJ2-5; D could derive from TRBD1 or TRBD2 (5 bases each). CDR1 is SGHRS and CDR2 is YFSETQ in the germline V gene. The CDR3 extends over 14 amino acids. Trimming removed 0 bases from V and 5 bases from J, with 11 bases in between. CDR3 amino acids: CASSLGKEGETQYF. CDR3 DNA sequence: TGCGCCAGCAGCTTGGGGAAAGAGGGGGAGACCCAGTACTTC.

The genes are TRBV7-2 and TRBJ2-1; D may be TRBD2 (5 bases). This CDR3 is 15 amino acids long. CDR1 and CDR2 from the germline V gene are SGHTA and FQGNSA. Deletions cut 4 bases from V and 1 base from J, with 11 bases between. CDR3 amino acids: CASSSQLGSYNEQFF. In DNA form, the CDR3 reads TGTGCCAGCAGCTCCCAACTAGGGTCCTACAATGAGCAGTTCTTC.

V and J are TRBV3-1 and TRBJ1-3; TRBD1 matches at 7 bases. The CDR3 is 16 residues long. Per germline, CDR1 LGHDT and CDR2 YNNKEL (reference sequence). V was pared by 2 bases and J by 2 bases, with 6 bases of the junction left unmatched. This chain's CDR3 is CASSQQSTGAGNTIYF. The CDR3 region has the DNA TGTGCCAGCAGCCAACAATCAACAGGGGCTGGAAACACCATATATTTT.

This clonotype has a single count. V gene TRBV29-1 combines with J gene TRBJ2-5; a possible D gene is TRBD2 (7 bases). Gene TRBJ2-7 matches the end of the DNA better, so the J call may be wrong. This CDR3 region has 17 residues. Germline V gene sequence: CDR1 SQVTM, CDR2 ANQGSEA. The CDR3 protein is CSVALGGGGRSPYEQYF. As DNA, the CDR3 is TGCAGCGTTGCGTTGGGGGGGGGGGGCAGATCCCCCTACGAGCAGTACTTC.

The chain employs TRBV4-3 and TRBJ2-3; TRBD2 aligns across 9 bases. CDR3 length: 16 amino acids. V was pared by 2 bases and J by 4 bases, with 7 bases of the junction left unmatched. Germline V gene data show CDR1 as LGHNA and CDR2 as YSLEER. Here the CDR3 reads CASSQWRGGGADTQYF. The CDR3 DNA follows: TGCGCCAGCAGCCAATGGCGGGGGGGGGGCGCAGATACGCAGTATTTT.

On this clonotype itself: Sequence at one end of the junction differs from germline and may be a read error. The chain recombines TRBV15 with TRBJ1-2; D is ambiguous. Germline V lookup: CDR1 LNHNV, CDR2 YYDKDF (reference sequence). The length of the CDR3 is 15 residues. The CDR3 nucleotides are TGTGCCACCGGCAGATACCAGATAACTAACTATGGCTACACCTTC. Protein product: CATGRYQITNYGYTF. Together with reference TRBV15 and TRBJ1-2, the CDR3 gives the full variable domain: DAMVIQNPRYQVTQFGKPVTLSCSQTLNHNVMYWYQQKSSQAPKLLFHYYDKDFNNEADTPDNFQSRRPNTSFCFLDIRSPGLGDTAMYLCATGRYQITNYGYTFGSGTRLTVV.

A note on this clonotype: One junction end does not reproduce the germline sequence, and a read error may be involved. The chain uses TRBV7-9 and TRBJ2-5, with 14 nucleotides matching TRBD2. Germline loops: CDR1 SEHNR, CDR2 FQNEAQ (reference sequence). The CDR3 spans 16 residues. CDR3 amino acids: CVSSRLAGGIQETQYF. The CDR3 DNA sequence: TGTGTCAGCAGCCGACTAGCGGGGGGGATACAAGAGACCCAGTACTTC.

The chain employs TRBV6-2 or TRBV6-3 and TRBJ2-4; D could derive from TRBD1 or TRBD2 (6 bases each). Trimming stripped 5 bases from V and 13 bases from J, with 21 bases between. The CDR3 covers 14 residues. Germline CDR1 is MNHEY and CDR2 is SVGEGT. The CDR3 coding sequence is TGTGCCAGCAGTGCCGGACAGCCCTCGGGGGAGCAGTACTTC. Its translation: CASSAGQPSGEQYF.

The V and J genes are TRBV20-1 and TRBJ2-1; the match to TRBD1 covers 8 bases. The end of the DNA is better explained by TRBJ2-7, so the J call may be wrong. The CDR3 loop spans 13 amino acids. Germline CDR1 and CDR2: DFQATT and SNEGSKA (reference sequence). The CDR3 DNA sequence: TGCAGTGCTAGAGTAGGGACAGGCTACGAGCAGTACTTC. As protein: CSARVGTGYEQYF.

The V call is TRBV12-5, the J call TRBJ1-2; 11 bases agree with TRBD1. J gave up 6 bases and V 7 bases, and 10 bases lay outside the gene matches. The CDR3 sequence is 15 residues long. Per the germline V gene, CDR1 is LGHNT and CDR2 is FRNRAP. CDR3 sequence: CASAPSGQGANGYTF. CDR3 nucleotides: TGTGCTAGTGCCCCCTCCGGACAGGGGGCGAATGGCTACACCTTC.

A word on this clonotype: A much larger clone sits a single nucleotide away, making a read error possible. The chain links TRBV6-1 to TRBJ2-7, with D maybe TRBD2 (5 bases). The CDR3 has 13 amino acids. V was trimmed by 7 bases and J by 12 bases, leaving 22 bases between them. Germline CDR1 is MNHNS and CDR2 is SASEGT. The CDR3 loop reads CASKDTRQETLYF. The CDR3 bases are TGTGCCAGCAAAGATACTAGGCAGGAGACCCTGTACTTC.

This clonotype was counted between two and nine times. The CDR3 sequence is CASSLVGASYNEQFF. The CDR3 nucleotides are TGTGCCAGCAGCTTGGTCGGGGCCTCCTACAATGAGCAGTTCTTC. J is TRBJ2-1 and V is TRBV7-2, with D perhaps TRBD1 or TRBD2 (5 bases each). Germline V lookup: CDR1 SGHTA, CDR2 FQGNSA. The ends were cut back, 3 bases at V and 0 bases at J, with 9 bases in the middle. The CDR3 loop spans 15 amino acids.

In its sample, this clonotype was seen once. The DNA for the CDR3 is TGTGCCAGCAGCTTCCCGGCGCAGGGAGATGGCTACACCTTC. This encodes CASSFPAQGDGYTF. The V and J genes are TRBV5-5 and TRBJ1-2, with D tentatively TRBD1 (5 bases). Trimming took 2 bases from V and 6 from J, leaving 14 bases between them. Germline V gene data show CDR1 as SGHKS and CDR2 as YYEKEE (reference sequence). This CDR3 spans 14 amino acids.

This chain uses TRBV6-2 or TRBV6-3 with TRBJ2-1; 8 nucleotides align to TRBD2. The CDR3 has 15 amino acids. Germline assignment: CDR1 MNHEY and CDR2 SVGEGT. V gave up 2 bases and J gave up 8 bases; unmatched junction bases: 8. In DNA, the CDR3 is TGTGCCAGCAGTTACCGCGGGACTAGGGGCGATGAGCAGTTCTTC. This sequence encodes CASSYRGTRGDEQFF.

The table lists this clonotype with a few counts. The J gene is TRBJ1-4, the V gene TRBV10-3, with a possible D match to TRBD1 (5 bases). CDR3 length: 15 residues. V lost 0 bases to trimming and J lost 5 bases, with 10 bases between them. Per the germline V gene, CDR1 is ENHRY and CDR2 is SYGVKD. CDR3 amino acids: CAISESGAGNEKLFF. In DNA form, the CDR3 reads TGTGCCATCAGTGAGTCGGGCGCAGGGAATGAAAAACTGTTTTTT.

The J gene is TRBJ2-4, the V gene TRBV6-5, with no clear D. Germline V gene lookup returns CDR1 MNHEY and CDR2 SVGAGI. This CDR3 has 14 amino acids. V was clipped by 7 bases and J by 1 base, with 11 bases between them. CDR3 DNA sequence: TGTGCCAGCACCTCCGGATCCGCCAAAAACATTCAGTACTTC. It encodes CASTSGSAKNIQYF.

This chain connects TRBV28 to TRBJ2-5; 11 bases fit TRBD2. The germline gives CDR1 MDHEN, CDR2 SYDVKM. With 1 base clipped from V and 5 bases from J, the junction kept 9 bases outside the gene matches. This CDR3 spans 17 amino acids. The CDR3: CASSLSGTSGAWETQYF. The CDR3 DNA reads TGTGCCAGCAGTTTATCCGGGACTAGCGGTGCCTGGGAGACCCAGTACTTC.

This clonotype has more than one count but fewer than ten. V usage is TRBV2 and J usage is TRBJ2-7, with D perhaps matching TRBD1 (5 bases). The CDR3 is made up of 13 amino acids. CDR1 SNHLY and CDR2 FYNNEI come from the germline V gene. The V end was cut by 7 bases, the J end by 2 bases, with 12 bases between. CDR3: CASKVPGTYEQYF. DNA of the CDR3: TGTGCCAGCAAGGTTCCAGGGACCTACGAGCAGTACTTC.

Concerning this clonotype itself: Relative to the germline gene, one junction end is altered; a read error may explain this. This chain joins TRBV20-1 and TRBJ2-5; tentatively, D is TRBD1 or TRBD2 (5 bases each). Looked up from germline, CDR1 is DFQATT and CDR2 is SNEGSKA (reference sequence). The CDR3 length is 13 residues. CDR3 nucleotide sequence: TGCAGTACTAGAAGGGGTTCGGGGGAGACCCAGTACTTC. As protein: CSTRRGSGETQYF.

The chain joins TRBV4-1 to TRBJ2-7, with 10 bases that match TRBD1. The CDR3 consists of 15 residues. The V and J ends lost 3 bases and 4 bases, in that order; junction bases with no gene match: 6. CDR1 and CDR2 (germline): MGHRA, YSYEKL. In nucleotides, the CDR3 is TGCGCCAGCAGCCAGAAGGGACAGGGGTTTTACGAGCAGTACTTC. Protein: CASSQKGQGFYEQYF.

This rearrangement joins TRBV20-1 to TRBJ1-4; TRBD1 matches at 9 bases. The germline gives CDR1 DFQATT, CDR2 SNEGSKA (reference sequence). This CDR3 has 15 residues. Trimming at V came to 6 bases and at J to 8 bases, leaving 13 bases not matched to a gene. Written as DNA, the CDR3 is TGCAGTGCCCCCCACCCGGACAGGGGAGAAGAAAAACTGTTTTTT. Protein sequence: CSAPHPDRGEEKLFF.

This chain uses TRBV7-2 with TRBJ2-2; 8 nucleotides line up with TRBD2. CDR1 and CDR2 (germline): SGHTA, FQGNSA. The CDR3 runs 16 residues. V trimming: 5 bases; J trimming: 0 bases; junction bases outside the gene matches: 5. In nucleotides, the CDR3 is TGTGCCAGCAGCCGAACTAGCGGCGCGAACACCGGGGAGCTGTTTTTT. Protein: CASSRTSGANTGELFF.

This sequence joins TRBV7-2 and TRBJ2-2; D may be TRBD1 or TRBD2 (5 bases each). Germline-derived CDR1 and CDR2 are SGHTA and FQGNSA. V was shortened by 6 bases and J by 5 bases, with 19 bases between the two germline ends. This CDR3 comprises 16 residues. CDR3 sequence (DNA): TGTGCCAGCAGACAATCGACGGGACGGAAAACCGGGGAGCTGTTTTTT. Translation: CASRQSTGRKTGELFF. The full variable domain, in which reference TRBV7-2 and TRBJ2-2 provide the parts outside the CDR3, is GAGVSQSPSNKVTEKGKDVELRCDPISGHTALYWYRQSLGQGLEFLIYFQGNSAPDKSGLPSDRFSAERTGGSVSTLTIQRTQQEDSAVYLCASRQSTGRKTGELFFGEGSRLTVL.

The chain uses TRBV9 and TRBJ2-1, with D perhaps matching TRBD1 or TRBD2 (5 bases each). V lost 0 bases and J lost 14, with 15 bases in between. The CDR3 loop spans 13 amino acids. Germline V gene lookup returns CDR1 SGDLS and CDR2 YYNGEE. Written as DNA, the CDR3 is TGTGCCAGCAGCGTAGAATGGGACCGTGCCAAGTTCTTC. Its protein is CASSVEWDRAKFF.